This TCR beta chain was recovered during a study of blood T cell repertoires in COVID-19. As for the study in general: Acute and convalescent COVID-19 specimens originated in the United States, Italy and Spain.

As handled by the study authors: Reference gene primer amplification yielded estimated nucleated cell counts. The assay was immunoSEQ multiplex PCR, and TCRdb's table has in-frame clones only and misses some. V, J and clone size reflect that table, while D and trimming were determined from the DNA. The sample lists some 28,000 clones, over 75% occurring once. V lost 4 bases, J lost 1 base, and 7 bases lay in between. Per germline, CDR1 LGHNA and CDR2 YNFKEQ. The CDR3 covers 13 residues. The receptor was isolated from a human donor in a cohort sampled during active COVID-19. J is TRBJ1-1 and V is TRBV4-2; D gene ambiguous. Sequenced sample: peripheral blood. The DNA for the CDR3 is TGTGCCAGCAGCCCGACTGAGAACACTGAAGCTTTCTTT. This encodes CASSPTENTEAFF.